This T cell receptor (beta chain) derives from a study of T cells in Graves' hyperthyroidism and ophthalmopathy. TCR beta CDR3 sequences were amplified from RNA transcripts. TCR CDR3 regions were first amplified by RT-PCR with HTBI primers. MiXCR was run by TCRdb on the multiplex PCR reads, yielding one entry per CDR3 protein. The profile shows 300,000 to 450,000 distinct CDR3 sequences, 15% to 18% of them singletons. This clonotype has at least ten counts. Germline values: CDR1 LNHDA, CDR2 SQIVND (reference sequence). J was trimmed by 7 bases and V by 6 bases; bases with no gene match: 8. The CDR3 is 14 residues long.

The origin of this receptor is a woman between 18 and 29 years old with Graves' hyperthyroidism that later progressed to Graves' ophthalmopathy. Sequenced material: blood. The V call is TRBV19, the J call TRBJ1-2; TRBD1 aligns across 10 bases. CDR3 region: CASSCRDRGCGYTF. DNA for the CDR3: TGTGCCAGTAGCTGCCGGGACAGGGGCTGTGGCTACACCTTC.